The 22 T cell receptor beta chains given below trace back to one sample, sequenced in a study of blood T cell repertoires in COVID-19. Sequenced by immunoSEQ multiplex PCR; TCRdb stores in-frame clones only, minus some. In the table there are about 410,000 clones, 86% of which are singletons. The sequenced material came from peripheral blood. The receptors come from a woman in her 30s with active or convalescent COVID-19.

The gene calls are TRBV30 and TRBJ2-7; 8 nucleotides line up with TRBD2. The CDR3 covers 16 residues. Trimming at V came to 0 bases and at J to 0 bases, leaving 7 bases not matched to a gene. CDR1 and CDR2 (germline): GTSNPN, SVGIG (reference sequence). The chain's CDR3 is CAWSVGIGRASYEQYF. As DNA, the CDR3 is TGTGCCTGGAGTGTGGGGATCGGGAGGGCCTCCTACGAGCAGTACTTC.

V and J are TRBV6-5 and TRBJ1-5; 12 bases match TRBD1. The junction had 5 bases not matched to a gene; V was cut back by 8 bases and J by 6 bases. In germline, CDR1 is MNHEY, CDR2 SVGAGI. This CDR3 has 14 residues. The CDR3 loop reads CASVGTGGRQPQHF. CDR3 DNA: TGTGCCAGCGTTGGGACAGGGGGCCGTCAGCCCCAGCATTTT.

The J gene is TRBJ2-3, the V gene TRBV3-1 (or the pseudogene TRBV3-2), with 10 bases matching TRBD2. The germline V gene has CDR1 LGHDT and CDR2 YNNKEL (reference sequence). V trimming: 7 bases; J trimming: 6 bases; junction bases outside the gene matches: 13. The CDR3 contains 16 residues. Here the CDR3 reads CASTPLAGAAQDTQYF. CDR3 sequence (DNA): TGTGCCAGCACCCCTCTAGCGGGGGCCGCACAGGATACGCAGTATTTT.

The rearrangement uses TRBV2 and TRBJ2-7; D is ambiguous. The germline V gene encodes CDR1 SNHLY and CDR2 FYNNEI. Trimming shortened V by 9 bases and J by 3 bases, and 15 bases separated the two germline ends. This CDR3 is built from 13 residues. The CDR3 bases are TGTGCCAGTGAGCCTTCGAGGTACTACGAGCAGTACTTC. Its protein is CASEPSRYYEQYF.

V and J are TRBV6-5 and TRBJ1-2, with 8 bases matching TRBD1. V dropped 2 bases and J dropped 5; count of bases not matched to a gene: 7. The CDR3 loop spans 15 amino acids. The germline V gene has CDR1 MNHEY and CDR2 SVGAGI. The CDR3 sequence: CASSYRPGGRYGYTF. The CDR3 DNA reads TGTGCCAGCAGTTACCGGCCAGGGGGCCGATATGGCTACACCTTC.

The rearrangement links TRBV6-5 to TRBJ2-7; 11 nucleotides agree with TRBD2. The CDR3 contains 15 residues. V dropped 8 bases and J dropped 3; count of bases not matched to a gene: 9. The germline gives CDR1 MNHEY, CDR2 SVGAGI. The DNA of the CDR3 is TGTGCCAGCTCTCCGGGACTAGCGGCCTTCTACGAGCAGTACTTC. Translation: CASSPGLAAFYEQYF.

This clone has just one count. This chain joins TRBV6-5 and TRBJ2-7; 9 bases fit TRBD1. CDR1 and CDR2 (germline): MNHEY, SVGAGI. The CDR3 spans 15 residues. With V trimmed by 5 bases and J by 9 bases, 14 bases remained unmatched. DNA for the CDR3: TGTGCCAGCAGTCCGCTAACAGGGGGCGATTCCTTGCAGTACTTC. It codes for CASSPLTGGDSLQYF.

The rearrangement uses TRBV5-1 and TRBJ1-1; no definite D call. Looked up from germline, CDR1 is SGHRS and CDR2 is YFSETQ. This CDR3 has 13 amino acids. V shed 5 bases and J shed 1 base, with 9 bases lying between them. The DNA for the CDR3 is TGCGCCAGCAGGTGGGCTCCGAACACTGAAGCTTTCTTT. This encodes CASRWAPNTEAFF.

The rearrangement links TRBV5-8 to TRBJ1-2; 9 bases agree with TRBD1. The V gene's germline CDR1 is SGHTS and CDR2 YDEGEE. The CDR3 is made up of 14 amino acids. V lost 4 bases and J lost 6; bases outside the gene matches: 7. The CDR3, as DNA: TGTGCCAGCAGCCATTCGGGACAGGGTGATGGCTACACCTTC. Translating it yields CASSHSGQGDGYTF. The full variable domain, completed using reference TRBV5-8 and TRBJ1-2, is EAGVTQSPTHLIKTRGQQATLRCSPISGHTSVYWYQQALGLGLQFLLWYDEGEERNRGNFPPRFSGRQFPNYSSELNVNALELEDSALYLCASSHSGQGDGYTFGSGTRLTVV.

The sample holds a few counts of this clone. The chain is built from TRBV4-1 and TRBJ1-2; D possibly corresponds to TRBD1 (5 bases). Germline CDR1 reads MGHRA; CDR2 reads YSYEKL. This CDR3 has 15 amino acids. Trimming pared 2 bases from V and 1 base from J, leaving 11 bases between. The CDR3 DNA sequence: TGCGCCAGCAGCCAAACAGGTGTTGGTAACTATGGCTACACCTTC. Residues: CASSQTGVGNYGYTF.

The V and J genes are TRBV18 and TRBJ1-1; TRBD1 might be the D (5 bases). The germline CDR1 and CDR2 sequences are KGHSH and LQKENI. This CDR3 comprises 12 residues. Trimming took 5 bases from V and 5 from J, leaving 9 bases between them. CDR3 DNA: TGTGCCAGCTCATCCAGGGTTACTGAAGCTTTCTTT. Its translation is CASSSRVTEAFF.

The chain joins TRBV5-6 to TRBJ1-5; D remains unclear. This CDR3 spans 16 amino acids. Trimming cost V 0 bases and J 2 bases, with 12 bases left between them. Germline V gene sequence: CDR1 SGHDT, CDR2 YYEEEE. CDR3 nucleotides: TGTGCCAGCAGCTTGGCAGTTGCGGAGGGCAATCAGCCCCAGCATTTT. As protein: CASSLAVAEGNQPQHF.

The chain combines TRBV21-1 with TRBJ2-3; TRBD2, the table's D call, was not compared with the DNA. TRBV21-1 is designated a pseudogene. The CDR3 sequence is 17 residues long. The CDR3 DNA follows: TGTGCCAGCAGCAAAAGCCCGGACGGGGGTGATGAAGATACGCAGTATTTT. It translates to CASSKSPDGGDEDTQYF.

In this sample, this clone turned up once. This chain connects TRBV5-6 to TRBJ1-1; 9 bases agree with TRBD1. The length of the CDR3 is 15 residues. The ends lost 5 bases at V and 5 bases at J; junction bases unmatched: 10. Germline assignment: CDR1 SGHDT and CDR2 YYEEEE. Here the CDR3 reads CASRGQGQPETEAFF. CDR3 DNA sequence: TGTGCCAGCAGGGGACAGGGACAACCGGAGACTGAAGCTTTCTTT.

This rearrangement joins TRBV7-9 to TRBJ1-1; the match to TRBD1 covers 9 bases. Germline V lookup: CDR1 SEHNR, CDR2 FQNEAQ (reference sequence). V shed 1 base, J shed 2 bases, and the junction held 5 bases outside the gene matches. This CDR3 spans 16 amino acids. Here the CDR3 DNA reads TGTGCCAGCAGCTTAGACAGGGGGCTGGTTAACACTGAAGCTTTCTTT. Protein product: CASSLDRGLVNTEAFF. Full variable domain (missing parts from reference TRBV7-9 and TRBJ1-1): DTGVSQNPRHKITKRGQNVTFRCDPISEHNRLYWYRQTLGQGPEFLTYFQNEAQLEKSRLLSDRFSAERPKGSFSTLEIQRTEQGDSAMYLCASSLDRGLVNTEAFFGQGTRLTVV.

CDR3 sequence reads: CASSLRLGSGGKTDTQYF. DNA of the CDR3: TGTGCCAGCAGCTTGCGTTTAGGTAGCGGGGGGAAGACAGATACGCAGTATTTT. The chain uses TRBV7-9 and TRBJ2-3, with 10 bases identical to TRBD2. The CDR3 loop spans 18 amino acids. The germline CDR1 and CDR2 sequences are SEHNR and FQNEAQ (reference sequence). V lost 3 bases to trimming and J lost 3 bases; unmatched junction nucleotides: 12.

The chain links TRBV2 to TRBJ1-2; 9 nucleotides agree with TRBD1. The V gene end was trimmed by 3 bases and the J gene end by 4 bases; junction bases not matched to a gene: 3. There are 14 residues in the CDR3. Germline CDR1 reads SNHLY; CDR2 reads FYNNEI. The CDR3 loop reads CASSDLDRGYGYTF. The CDR3 nucleotides are TGTGCCAGCAGTGACCTGGACAGGGGCTATGGCTACACCTTC.

This sequence joins TRBV5-1 and TRBJ1-2; a possible D gene is TRBD1 (6 bases). The CDR3 totals 16 residues. Germline CDR1 and CDR2: SGHRS and YFSETQ. The ends were cut back, 1 base at V and 1 base at J, with 14 bases in the middle. The CDR3 region is CASSLIFTGINYGYTF. CDR3 coding DNA: TGCGCCAGCAGCTTGATTTTCACAGGGATTAACTATGGCTACACCTTC.

For this clone: One end of the junction is discordant with germline, which a read error may explain. The chain is built from TRBV6-1 and TRBJ1-2, with D maybe TRBD1 (5 bases). Germline-derived CDR1 and CDR2 are MNHNS and SASEGT. The CDR3 totals 11 residues. Here the CDR3 reads CASSELGAQPF. DNA for the CDR3: TGTGCCAGCAGTGAACTAGGGGCCCAACCCTTC.

The chain has TRBV9 and TRBJ1-1; a weak D match, TRBD1 (5 bases). The CDR3 is 16 residues long. Germline V lookup: CDR1 SGDLS, CDR2 YYNGEE. Trimming took 2 bases from V and 3 from J, leaving 17 bases between them. DNA of the CDR3: TGTGCCAGCAGCGTTGGCCCCAAGGGACTCGACACTGAAGCTTTCTTT. Translated, it gives CASSVGPKGLDTEAFF. The complete variable domain, with remaining parts taken from reference TRBV9 and TRBJ1-1, reads DSGVTQTPKHLITATGQRVTLRCSPRSGDLSVYWYQQSLDQGLQFLIQYYNGEERAKGNILERFSAQQFPDLHSELNLSSLELGDSALYFCASSVGPKGLDTEAFFGQGTRLTVV.

The chain uses TRBV10-1 and TRBJ2-1; tentatively, D is TRBD2 (7 bases). Looked up from germline, CDR1 is WNHNN and CDR2 is SYGVQD (reference sequence). With 4 bases removed from V and 16 bases from J, the gap between germline ends came to 17 bases. This CDR3 is built from 12 residues. The CDR3 sequence: CASSGEGGTNFF. In DNA, the CDR3 is TGCGCCAGCAGTGGGGAAGGGGGGACTAACTTCTTC.

J is TRBJ1-2 and V is TRBV3-1 (or the pseudogene TRBV3-2); 7 bases map to TRBD1. With V trimmed by 4 bases and J by 3 bases, 2 bases remained unmatched. The germline V gene has CDR1 LGHDT and CDR2 YNNKEL (reference sequence). The CDR3 has 13 residues. The CDR3 DNA follows: TGTGCCAGCAGCCGCACAGGGGACTATGGCTACACCTTC. This codes for CASSRTGDYGYTF.